This TCR beta chain comes out of a study of neurological immune-mediated disorders (dated by TCRdb to about 2019). Some background on the complete study: Peripheral blood TCR-beta repertoires from patients with HTLV-I-associated myelopathy (HAM/TSP), patients with multiple sclerosis, and healthy controls were compared in the study using UMI-based sequencing. The 90 to 110 TCR-beta libraries covered PBMC samples along with longitudinal samples, technical triplicates, and paired sorted CD4+ and CD8+ T-cell subsets. The cohort comprised around 70 subjects: roughly 15 HAM/TSP patients, approximately 34 multiple sclerosis patients and around 20 healthy controls.

Regarding this clonotype: The antigen it binds to is not known. No quality values exist for individual bases; no much larger clone is one base distant.

What the authors observed across the whole study: Across subjects, expanded clones never shared an identical CDR3 amino acid sequence, which suggests that the TCR-beta repertoires in every group were private. TCR clonal expansion was highest in HAM/TSP patients and lowest in MS patients, with MS patients falling below even healthy controls.

To synthesize cDNA, template-switch 5'RACE was performed with a primer carrying a 10-nucleotide random unique molecular identifier so that each TCR transcript was tagged. Every sequencing run yielded over 170 million TCR-beta sequences covering 15-18 subjects. Total RNA was extracted with the RNeasy kit. TCR-beta VDJ regions were amplified with primers for the TCR constant region and the 5'RACE anchor, using the KAPA Real-time Library Amplification kit. A first PCR added sample indexes and Illumina adaptors, and a second PCR then raised library yield. The roughly 650 bp TCR product was size-selected on a 2% E-gel SizeSelection system after Ampure bead purification. Before pooling, libraries had their quality checked on a Bioanalyzer, their concentration measured with Qubit, and their quantity determined with the Kapa Library Quantification kit. Paired-end 2 x 150 bp sequencing of the libraries was performed on an Illumina HiSeq 2500. To increase sequence diversity, about 23-30% phiX was spiked into each library pool. On the study's bioinformatics: Quality-filtered reads were processed with the UMI-based MiGEC pipeline, and over 75% of raw TCR sequences were removed by the MiGEC pipeline during error correction. IMGT germline references were used for aligning VDJ genes, and each clonotype was defined as a unique CDR3 amino acid sequence together with its V-J genes. Clonal expansion, Shannon diversity, and CDR3 relatedness (CalcPairwiseDistances, ClusterSamples) were evaluated with VDJtools, and phylogenetic trees were built with CLCbio workbench. Using coefficient-of-variation modelling across technical triplicates, the study counted a clone as expanded if it had at least 8 unique UMIs. The raw public reads went through TCRdb reprocessing: fastp at Q25, MiXCR clone calling, in-frame beta chains kept. Entries that share a CDR3 protein sequence are merged under the most common genes and DNA. The V and J calls shown here were made by TCRdb, not taken from the authors' results. This sample comprises 70,000 to 95,000 distinct CDR3 sequences, 14% of them detected only once. The ten most abundant clones make up 6.8% of the sample.

The CDR3 holds 18 amino acids from the cysteine to the phenylalanine. Kept here is only the CDR3 DNA, which spans 54 bases and is read in frame from base 1. The germline V gene gives CDR1 as KGHSH and CDR2 as LQKENI. The V and J ends are trimmed by 0 bases and 0 bases, leaving 15 bases between them. The healthy controls were volunteers from blood banks in Maryland, USA. Libraries from unsorted PBMCs were made from 2 million PBMCs kept in RNAlater at -80 degrees C until RNA extraction. PBMCs were separated from peripheral blood using Ficoll-Hypaque density gradient centrifugation and then cryopreserved in liquid nitrogen.

What was sequenced was PBMCs. This chain joins TRBV18 to TRBJ2-1, and perhaps TRBD2 as D gene, on 6 matching bases. This receptor was taken from a woman between 45 and 65 years old in good health. The CDR3 reads as follows: CASSPPEGRRISYNEQFF. The nucleotide sequence reads as follows: TGTGCCAGCTCACCACCGGAGGGGAGACGAATCTCCTACAATGAGCAGTTCTTC.